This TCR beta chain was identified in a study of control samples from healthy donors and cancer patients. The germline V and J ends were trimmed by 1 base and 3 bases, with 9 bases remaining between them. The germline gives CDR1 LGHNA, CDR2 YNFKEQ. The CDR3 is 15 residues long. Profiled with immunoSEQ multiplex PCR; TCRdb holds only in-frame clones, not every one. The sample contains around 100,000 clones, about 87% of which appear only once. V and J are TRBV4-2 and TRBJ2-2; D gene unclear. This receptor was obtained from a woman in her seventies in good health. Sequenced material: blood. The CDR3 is CASSQAGIDTGELFF. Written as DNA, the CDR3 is TGTGCCAGCAGCCAAGCAGGTATCGACACCGGGGAGCTGTTTTTT.